A single sample is the source of the 30 T cell receptor beta chains below, sequenced in a study of blood T cell repertoires in COVID-19. The repertoire was sequenced with immunoSEQ multiplex PCR; TCRdb's copy has only in-frame clones and lacks some. The table lists 150,000 to 200,000 clones, about 87% of them singletons. The sample was peripheral blood. The receptors stem from a man aged 35 to 55 with active or convalescent COVID-19.

This clone was recorded only once. The chain has TRBV28 and TRBJ1-3; 7 nucleotides align to TRBD1. The CDR3 covers 16 residues. The germline CDR1 and CDR2 sequences are MDHEN and SYDVKM. The ends lost 1 base at V and 0 bases at J; junction bases unmatched: 3. CDR3 sequence: CASSLLGQISGNTIYF. The CDR3 coding sequence is TGTGCCAGCAGTTTATTGGGACAGATCTCTGGAAACACCATATATTTT.

The CDR3 region is CASSWGSSGVSGEQFF. CDR3 bases: TGTGCCAGCAGCTGGGGCTCTAGCGGGGTTAGCGGTGAGCAGTTCTTC. The chain links TRBV7-2 to TRBJ2-1; 9 bases line up with TRBD2. Trimming removed 4 bases from V and 9 bases from J; junction bases left unmatched: 13. This CDR3 has 16 amino acids. Germline V gene data show CDR1 as SGHTA and CDR2 as FQGNSA.

The chain uses TRBV7-9 and TRBJ2-1; D possibly corresponds to TRBD1 (6 bases). V was pared by 4 bases and J by 5 bases, with 6 bases between. Germline CDR1 SEHNR, CDR2 FQNEAQ (reference sequence). The CDR3 covers 12 residues. The CDR3 region is CASSWTDNEQFF. In DNA, the CDR3 is TGTGCCAGCAGCTGGACAGACAATGAGCAGTTCTTC.

The CDR3 protein is CASRADVRSNQPQHF. Here the CDR3 DNA reads TGTGCCAGCAGGGCAGACGTGAGGAGCAATCAGCCCCAGCATTTT. The V call is TRBV6-5, the J call TRBJ1-5; D is unresolved. Trimming cost V 6 bases and J 1 base, with 13 bases left between them. The length of the CDR3 is 15 residues. Germline assignment: CDR1 MNHEY and CDR2 SVGAGI.

This chain connects TRBV6-6 to TRBJ1-3, with a possible D match to TRBD1 (6 bases). Germline CDR1 and CDR2: MNHNY and SVGAGI (reference sequence). The CDR3 is 16 residues long. The germline V and J ends were trimmed by 6 bases and 1 base, with 16 bases remaining between them. CDR3 sequence reads: CASSGARTGSGNTIYF. In nucleotides, the CDR3 is TGTGCCAGCAGCGGAGCCCGAACAGGGTCTGGAAACACCATATATTTT.

The V call is TRBV5-1, the J call TRBJ1-2, with 11 nucleotides matching TRBD1. CDR1 is SGHRS, CDR2 YFSETQ, per germline. The CDR3 length is 15 residues. V lost 0 bases to trimming and J lost 6 bases; unmatched junction nucleotides: 4. Here the CDR3 reads CASSLERTGGNGYTF. For the CDR3, the DNA is TGCGCCAGCAGCTTGGAAAGGACAGGGGGCAATGGCTACACCTTC.

This clone was counted once. This chain's CDR3 is CASSLGQELYVNTEAFF. The DNA for the CDR3 is TGTGCCAGCAGCTTAGGCCAGGAATTATACGTAAACACTGAAGCTTTCTTT. The chain uses TRBV7-8 and TRBJ1-1, with unresolved D. Germline V gene sequence: CDR1 SGHVS, CDR2 FQNEAQ. Deletions cut 1 base from V and 2 bases from J, with 17 bases between. The CDR3 extends over 17 amino acids.

The chain combines TRBV18 with TRBJ1-5, with 7 nucleotides matching TRBD1. Trimming at V came to 3 bases and at J to 3 bases, leaving 5 bases not matched to a gene. CDR3 size: 15 residues. Germline-derived CDR1 and CDR2 are KGHSH and LQKENI. This chain's CDR3 is CASSPRDSLNQPQHF. DNA for the CDR3: TGTGCCAGCTCACCGAGGGACAGTCTCAATCAGCCCCAGCATTTT.

J is TRBJ1-1 and V is TRBV7-9; 7 positions match TRBD1. The V gene end was trimmed by 1 base and the J gene end by 8 bases; junction bases not matched to a gene: 1. Germline V CDR1 and CDR2: SEHNR, FQNEAQ (reference sequence). The CDR3 runs 12 residues. The CDR3 DNA is TGTGCCAGCAGCTTAGTGGGACAGGAAGCTTTCTTT. Protein: CASSLVGQEAFF.

The J gene is TRBJ2-7, the V gene TRBV11-3; perhaps TRBD1 as D (6 bases). This CDR3 is 17 amino acids long. Germline CDR1 and CDR2: SGHNT and YENEEA. Trimming stripped 1 base from V and 3 bases from J, with 19 bases between. As DNA, the CDR3 is TGTGCCAGCAGCTTAGGAGGTGGACAGACTGGGGACTACGAGCAGTACTTC. Translating it yields CASSLGGGQTGDYEQYF.

This clone came up once. This chain uses TRBV5-4 with TRBJ2-5, with 9 bases aligning to TRBD2. There are 15 residues in the CDR3. Germline V lookup: CDR1 SGHNT, CDR2 YYREEE (reference sequence). The V segment lost 1 base and the J segment 5 bases; nucleotides outside the gene matches: 6. CDR3 protein: CASSLRLAGFETQYF. The CDR3 coding sequence is TGTGCCAGCAGCTTGCGGCTAGCGGGGTTCGAGACCCAGTACTTC.

The chain recombines TRBV5-4 with TRBJ2-7; D may be TRBD1 (6 bases). The CDR3 spans 18 residues. The V gene lost 4 bases and the J gene lost 4 bases, with 27 bases spanning the gap. Germline V gives CDR1 SGHNT, CDR2 YYREEE (reference sequence). The chain's CDR3 is CASSLGPTGLPSLYEQYF. The CDR3 DNA reads as TGTGCCAGCAGCCTTGGGCCCACAGGGCTCCCGAGCCTATACGAGCAGTACTTC.

This chain joins TRBV10-3 and TRBJ1-2, with D unresolved. CDR3 length equals 17 residues. Germline V gives CDR1 ENHRY, CDR2 SYGVKD. Trimming shortened V by 0 bases and J by 4 bases, and 18 bases separated the two germline ends. The DNA for the CDR3 is TGTGCCATCAGTGAGTCGTTCTCCCCTTCGAGTACCTATGGCTACACCTTC. It yields the protein CAISESFSPSSTYGYTF.

V is TRBV2 and J is TRBJ1-1; 7 bases agree with TRBD1. The germline gives CDR1 SNHLY, CDR2 FYNNEI. V was clipped by 5 bases and J by 1 base; unmatched bases: 13. The CDR3 consists of 17 residues. DNA of the CDR3: TGTGCCAGCAGTCCAAGACAGGGAAGCACAAGGAACACTGAAGCTTTCTTT. Residues: CASSPRQGSTRNTEAFF.

The V gene is TRBV18, the J gene TRBJ2-1, with 15 bases matching TRBD2. With 4 bases clipped from V and 1 base from J, the junction kept 2 bases outside the gene matches. Germline V gene lookup returns CDR1 KGHSH and CDR2 LQKENI. This CDR3 contains 17 residues. The CDR3 DNA sequence: TGTGCCAGCTCACAGGGACTAGCGGGGGGATCCTACAATGAGCAGTTCTTC. This translates into CASSQGLAGGSYNEQFF.

This clone was detected only once. The chain couples TRBV5-1 to TRBJ2-7; 9 bases map to TRBD1. Looked up from germline, CDR1 is SGHRS and CDR2 is YFSETQ. V shed 2 bases, J shed 5 bases, and the junction held 11 bases outside the gene matches. The CDR3 is 16 residues long. Written as DNA, the CDR3 is TGCGCCAGCAGCTTCACCCTGGGACAGGGAGTCCACGAGCAGTACTTC. This gives the protein CASSFTLGQGVHEQYF.

This clone showed up just once. V usage is TRBV9 and J usage is TRBJ2-1; 7 nucleotides agree with TRBD1. This CDR3 contains 14 residues. Germline V gene sequence: CDR1 SGDLS, CDR2 YYNGEE. The ends lost 5 bases at V and 8 bases at J; junction bases unmatched: 10. The CDR3 loop is CASSSLQGKDEQFF. Here the CDR3 DNA reads TGTGCCAGCAGTTCCCTACAGGGGAAGGATGAGCAGTTCTTC.

The V gene is TRBV9, the J gene TRBJ2-4; the match to TRBD2 covers 10 bases. CDR1 and CDR2 (germline): SGDLS, YYNGEE. The V segment lost 2 bases and the J segment 5 bases; nucleotides outside the gene matches: 4. This CDR3 is 15 amino acids long. CDR3 protein: CASSVSSGGENIQYF. The CDR3 bases are TGTGCCAGCAGCGTGTCTAGCGGGGGTGAAAACATTCAGTACTTC.

V usage is TRBV18 and J usage is TRBJ2-6; TRBD1 is a possible D gene (5 bases). CDR1 and CDR2 (germline): KGHSH, LQKENI. The CDR3 runs 15 residues. V gave up 6 bases and J gave up 1 base, with 10 bases separating them. CDR3: CASSQPGSGANVLTF. The CDR3, as DNA: TGTGCCAGCTCCCAACCAGGGTCTGGGGCCAACGTCCTGACTTTC.

V and J are TRBV12-3 or TRBV12-4 and TRBJ1-1; D is unclear. Deletions cut 3 bases from V and 6 bases from J, with 11 bases between. The CDR3 consists of 13 residues. CDR3 DNA sequence: TGTGCCAGCAGTTTTGCGCAGCGGGCTGAAGCTTTCTTT. This encodes CASSFAQRAEAFF.

CDR3 bases: TGTGCCAGCAGTTCAGGACAGGGGGCATCCGGCTACACCTTC. Protein product: CASSSGQGASGYTF. This chain connects TRBV28 to TRBJ1-2, with TRBD1 identical over 11 bases. Trimming took 4 bases from V and 8 from J; bases not matched to a gene: 6. CDR3 size: 14 residues. From germline, CDR1 is MDHEN and CDR2 SYDVKM.

The chain is built from TRBV19 and TRBJ1-1; D gene unclear. Germline V gene lookup returns CDR1 LNHDA and CDR2 SQIVND (reference sequence). CDR3 length equals 14 residues. Between the trimmed V and J ends, which lost 7 bases and 0 bases, there was a span of 12 bases. CDR3 bases: TGTGCCAGTACCTCGAGGAGGCTGAACACTGAAGCTTTCTTT. Translated: CASTSRRLNTEAFF.

The J gene is TRBJ2-7, the V gene TRBV11-1; 8 bases fit TRBD1. V was pared by 2 bases and J by 6 bases, with 9 bases of the junction left unmatched. CDR1 is SGHAT, CDR2 FQDESV, per germline (reference sequence). The CDR3 sequence is 15 residues long. CDR3 in DNA: TGTGCCAGCAGCTTATCGGACAGGGTTAGTTTCGAGCAGTACTTC. Amino acid sequence: CASSLSDRVSFEQYF.

This clone was detected only a few times. The J gene is TRBJ1-6, the V gene TRBV3-1 (or the pseudogene TRBV3-2), with D unresolved. The V gene lost 3 bases and the J gene lost 7 bases, with 13 bases spanning the gap. This CDR3 has 15 amino acids. Germline V gives CDR1 LGHDT, CDR2 YNNKEL (reference sequence). The CDR3 DNA follows: TGTGCCAGCAGCCATTCGACACCTTCGAATTCACCCCTCCACTTT. This translates into CASSHSTPSNSPLHF.

The chain recombines TRBV5-1 with TRBJ2-2, with a possible D match to TRBD2 (6 bases). V shed 0 bases and J shed 0 bases, with 9 bases lying between them. The CDR3 spans 16 residues. Germline loops: CDR1 SGHRS, CDR2 YFSETQ. This CDR3 reads CASSLVGGANTGELFF. The CDR3 DNA follows: TGCGCCAGCAGCTTGGTCGGGGGAGCGAACACCGGGGAGCTGTTTTTT.

The CDR3 DNA follows: TGTGCCAGCTCACAAAGGAAACAGGAAGTTAGTGGCTACACCTTC. Amino acid sequence: CASSQRKQEVSGYTF. The chain carries TRBV18 and TRBJ1-2; D might be TRBD1 (5 bases). Trimming left V 4 bases short and J 7 bases short, with 19 bases between. There are 15 residues in the CDR3. In germline, CDR1 is KGHSH, CDR2 LQKENI. Full variable domain (outside the CDR3, taken from reference TRBV18 and TRBJ1-2): NAGVMQNPRHLVRRRGQEARLRCSPMKGHSHVYWYRQLPEEGLKFMVYLQKENIIDESGMPKERFSAEFPKEGPSILRIQQVVRGDSAAYFCASSQRKQEVSGYTFGSGTRLTVV.

V is TRBV11-2 and J is TRBJ1-1; no reliable D call. CDR1 SGHAT and CDR2 FQNNGV come from the germline V gene. The CDR3 totals 15 residues. Trimming cost V 1 base and J 4 bases, with 13 bases left between them. The DNA of the CDR3 is TGTGCCAGCAGCTTAGGGTCGAGGGTTGGCACTGAAGCTTTCTTT. As protein: CASSLGSRVGTEAFF.

V gene TRBV6-5 combines with J gene TRBJ2-7; 10 nucleotides match TRBD1. Germline CDR1 MNHEY, CDR2 SVGAGI. This CDR3 is built from 14 residues. V trimming: 6 bases; J trimming: 5 bases; junction bases outside the gene matches: 7. The CDR3 DNA is TGTGCCAGCAGGACAGGACAGGGGGGCCACGAGCAGTACTTC. Translating gives CASRTGQGGHEQYF.

The DNA for the CDR3 is TGCGCCAGCAGCTTAGGGACAGCATCTGGAAACACCATATATTTT. As protein: CASSLGTASGNTIYF. The chain joins TRBV5-1 to TRBJ1-3; 7 nucleotides match TRBD1. V shed 2 bases and J 1 base; nucleotides not matched to a gene: 3. This CDR3 is 15 amino acids long. CDR1 is SGHRS and CDR2 is YFSETQ in the germline V gene.

CDR3: CASSPGLNRYMNTEAFF. The CDR3 DNA follows: TGTGCCAGCTCACCGGGCCTAAACCGGTATATGAACACTGAAGCTTTCTTT. V usage is TRBV18 and J usage is TRBJ1-1; D unresolved. Per the germline V gene, CDR1 is KGHSH and CDR2 is LQKENI. The V end lost 3 bases, the J end lost 0 bases, and 17 bases lay between the germline ends. The length of the CDR3 is 17 residues.